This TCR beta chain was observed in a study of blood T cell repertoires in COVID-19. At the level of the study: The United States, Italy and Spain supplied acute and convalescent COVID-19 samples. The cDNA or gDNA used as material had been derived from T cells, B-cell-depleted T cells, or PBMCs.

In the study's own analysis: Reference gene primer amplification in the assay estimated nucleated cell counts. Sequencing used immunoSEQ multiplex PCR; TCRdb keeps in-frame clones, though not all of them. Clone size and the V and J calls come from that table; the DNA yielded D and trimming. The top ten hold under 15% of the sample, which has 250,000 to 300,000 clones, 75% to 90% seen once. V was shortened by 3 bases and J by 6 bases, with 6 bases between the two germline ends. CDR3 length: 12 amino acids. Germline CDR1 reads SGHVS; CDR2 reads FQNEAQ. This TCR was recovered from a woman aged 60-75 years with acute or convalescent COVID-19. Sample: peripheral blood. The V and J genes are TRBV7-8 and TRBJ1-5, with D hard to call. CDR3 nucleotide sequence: TGTGCCAGCAGCTTTGGGCCTCAGCCCCAGCATTTT. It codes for CASSFGPQPQHF.